This T cell receptor beta chain was documented in a study of blood T cell repertoires in COVID-19. Trimming removed 1 base at V and 5 bases at J, with 9 bases between. CDR3 size: 15 residues. CDR1 and CDR2 (germline): SGHVS, FQNEAQ. Profiling relied on immunoSEQ multiplex PCR, and the TCRdb table lists in-frame clones only, not all of them. The data contain around 300,000 clones, around 85% of them singletons. This chain links TRBV7-8 with TRBJ1-6; D gene uncertain. Sequencing used PBMCs or T cells enriched from blood (not recorded which). The source of this sequence is a woman aged 50 to 60 who had recovered from COVID-19. The CDR3 reads CASSLGSRNNSPLHF. In nucleotides, the CDR3 is TGTGCCAGCAGCTTAGGTTCCAGAAATAATTCACCCCTCCACTTT.